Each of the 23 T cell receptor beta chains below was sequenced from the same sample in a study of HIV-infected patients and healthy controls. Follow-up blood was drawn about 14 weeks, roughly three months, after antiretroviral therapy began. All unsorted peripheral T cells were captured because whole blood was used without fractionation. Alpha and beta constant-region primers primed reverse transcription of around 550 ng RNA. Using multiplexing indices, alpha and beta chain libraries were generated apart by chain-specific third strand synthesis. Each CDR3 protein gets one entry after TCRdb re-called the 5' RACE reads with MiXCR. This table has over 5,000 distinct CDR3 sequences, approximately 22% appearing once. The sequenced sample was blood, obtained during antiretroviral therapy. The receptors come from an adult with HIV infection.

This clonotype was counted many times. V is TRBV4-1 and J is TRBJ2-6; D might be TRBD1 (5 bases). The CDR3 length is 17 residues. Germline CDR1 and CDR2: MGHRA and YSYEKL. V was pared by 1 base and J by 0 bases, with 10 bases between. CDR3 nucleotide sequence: TGCGCCAGCAGCCAAGGAGACAGAGACTCTGGGGCCAACGTCCTGACTTTC. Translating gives CASSQGDRDSGANVLTF.

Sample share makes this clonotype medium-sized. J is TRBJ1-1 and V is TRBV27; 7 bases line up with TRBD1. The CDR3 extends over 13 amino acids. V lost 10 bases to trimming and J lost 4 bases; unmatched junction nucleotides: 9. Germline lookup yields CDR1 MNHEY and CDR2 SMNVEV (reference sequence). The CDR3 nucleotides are TGTGCCACCTCAGACAGGGTCGGCACTGAAGCTTTCTTT. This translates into CATSDRVGTEAFF.

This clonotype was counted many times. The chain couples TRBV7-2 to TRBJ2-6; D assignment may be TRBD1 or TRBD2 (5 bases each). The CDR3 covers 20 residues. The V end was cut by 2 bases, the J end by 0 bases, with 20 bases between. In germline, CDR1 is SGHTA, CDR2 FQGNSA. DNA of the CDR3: TGTGCCAGCAGCTTAAGAGGGGCCGACTTAACATACTCTGGGGCCAACGTCCTGACTTTC. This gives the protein CASSLRGADLTYSGANVLTF. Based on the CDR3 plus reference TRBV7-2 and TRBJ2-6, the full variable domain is GAGVSQSPSNKVTEKGKDVELRCDPISGHTALYWYRQSLGQGLEFLIYFQGNSAPDKSGLPSDRFSAERTGGSVSTLTIQRTQQEDSAVYLCASSLRGADLTYSGANVLTFGAGSRLTVL.

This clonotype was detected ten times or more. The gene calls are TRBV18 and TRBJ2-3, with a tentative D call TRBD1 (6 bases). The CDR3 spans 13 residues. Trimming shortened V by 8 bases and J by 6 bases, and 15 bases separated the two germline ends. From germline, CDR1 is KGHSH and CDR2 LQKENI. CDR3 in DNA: TGTGCCAGCACAACAGGGTCAACGGATACGCAGTATTTT. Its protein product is CASTTGSTDTQYF.

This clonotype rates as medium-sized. The CDR3 sequence: CASSSFGVNTEAFF. The CDR3 DNA sequence: TGTGCCAGCAGCTCTTTTGGAGTGAACACTGAAGCTTTCTTT. The rearrangement links TRBV11-2 to TRBJ1-1; no definite D call. This CDR3 has 14 residues. V shed 4 bases and J shed 0 bases, with 9 bases lying between them. Germline lookup yields CDR1 SGHAT and CDR2 FQNNGV.

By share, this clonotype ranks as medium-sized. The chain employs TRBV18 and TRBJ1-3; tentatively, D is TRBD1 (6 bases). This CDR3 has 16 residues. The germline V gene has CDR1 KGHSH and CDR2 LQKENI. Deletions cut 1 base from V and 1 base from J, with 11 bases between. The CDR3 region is CASSPLGRGSGNTIYF. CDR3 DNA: TGTGCCAGCTCACCACTCGGCAGGGGATCTGGAAACACCATATATTTT. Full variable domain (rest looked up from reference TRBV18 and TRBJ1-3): NAGVMQNPRHLVRRRGQEARLRCSPMKGHSHVYWYRQLPEEGLKFMVYLQKENIIDESGMPKERFSAEFPKEGPSILRIQQVVRGDSAAYFCASSPLGRGSGNTIYFGEGSWLTVV.

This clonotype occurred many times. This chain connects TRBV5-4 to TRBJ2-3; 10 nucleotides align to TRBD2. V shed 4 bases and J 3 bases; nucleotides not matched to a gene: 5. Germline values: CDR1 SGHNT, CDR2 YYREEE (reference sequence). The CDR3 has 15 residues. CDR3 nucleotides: TGTGCCAGCAGCAGAAGGACTAGCGGTACAGATACGCAGTATTTT. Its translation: CASSRRTSGTDTQYF. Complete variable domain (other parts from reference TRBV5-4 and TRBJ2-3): ETGVTQSPTHLIKTRGQQVTLRCSSQSGHNTVSWYQQALGQGPQFIFQYYREEENGRGNFPPRFSGLQFPNYSSELNVNALELDDSALYLCASSRRTSGTDTQYFGPGTRLTVL.

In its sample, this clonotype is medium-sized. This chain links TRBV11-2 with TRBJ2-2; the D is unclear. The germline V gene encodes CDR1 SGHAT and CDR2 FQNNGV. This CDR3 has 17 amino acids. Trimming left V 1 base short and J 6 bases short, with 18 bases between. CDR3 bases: TGTGCCAGCAGCTTAGTGCACCCGGCTAGACGCGCCGGGGAGCTGTTTTTT. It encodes CASSLVHPARRAGELFF. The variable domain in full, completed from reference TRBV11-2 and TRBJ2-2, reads EAGVAQSPRYKIIEKRQSVAFWCNPISGHATLYWYQQILGQGPKLLIQFQNNGVVDDSQLPKDRFSAERLKGVDSTLKIQPAKLEDSAVYLCASSLVHPARRAGELFFGEGSRLTVL.

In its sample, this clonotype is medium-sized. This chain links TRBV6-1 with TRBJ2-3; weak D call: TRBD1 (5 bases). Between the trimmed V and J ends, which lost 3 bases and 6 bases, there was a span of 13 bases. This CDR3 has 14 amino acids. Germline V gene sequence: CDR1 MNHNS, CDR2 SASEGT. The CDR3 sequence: CASSDGQGSDTQYF. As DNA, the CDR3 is TGTGCCAGCAGTGATGGTCAGGGTTCGGATACGCAGTATTTT.

The chain's CDR3 is CASSGMVKNTGELFF. The CDR3 DNA reads as TGTGCCAGCAGCGGGATGGTAAAGAACACCGGGGAGCTGTTTTTT. This chain joins TRBV11-2 and TRBJ2-2; D is unclear. Germline V CDR1 and CDR2: SGHAT, FQNNGV. V lost 5 bases to trimming and J lost 1 base, with 11 bases between them. CDR3 length equals 15 residues. The full variable domain, completed using reference TRBV11-2 and TRBJ2-2, is EAGVAQSPRYKIIEKRQSVAFWCNPISGHATLYWYQQILGQGPKLLIQFQNNGVVDDSQLPKDRFSAERLKGVDSTLKIQPAKLEDSAVYLCASSGMVKNTGELFFGEGSRLTVL.

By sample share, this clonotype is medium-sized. The CDR3 sequence: CASSSGQGSGEKLFF. In DNA, the CDR3 is TGTGCCAGCTCATCCGGACAGGGGTCTGGAGAAAAACTGTTTTTT. The chain combines TRBV18 with TRBJ1-4, with 9 positions matching TRBD1. Germline V lookup: CDR1 KGHSH, CDR2 LQKENI. With V trimmed by 5 bases and J by 8 bases, 9 bases remained unmatched. The length of the CDR3 is 15 residues. Full variable domain (remainder filled in from reference TRBV18 and TRBJ1-4): NAGVMQNPRHLVRRRGQEARLRCSPMKGHSHVYWYRQLPEEGLKFMVYLQKENIIDESGMPKERFSAEFPKEGPSILRIQQVVRGDSAAYFCASSSGQGSGEKLFFGSGTQLSVL.

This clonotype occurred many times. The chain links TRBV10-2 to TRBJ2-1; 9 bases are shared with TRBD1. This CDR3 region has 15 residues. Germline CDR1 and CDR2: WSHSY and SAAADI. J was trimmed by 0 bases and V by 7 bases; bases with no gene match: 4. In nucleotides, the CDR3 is TGCGCCAGCATGGGGACAGGGTTCTCCTACAATGAGCAGTTCTTC. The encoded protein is CASMGTGFSYNEQFF.

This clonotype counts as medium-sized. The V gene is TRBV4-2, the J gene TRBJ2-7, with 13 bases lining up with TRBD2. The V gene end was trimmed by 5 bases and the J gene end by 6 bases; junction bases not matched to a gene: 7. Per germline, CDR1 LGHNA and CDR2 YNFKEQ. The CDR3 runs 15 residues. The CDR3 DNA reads TGTGCCAGCAGCTTACCGGGACTAGCGGGGCTCGAGCAGTACTTC. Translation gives CASSLPGLAGLEQYF.

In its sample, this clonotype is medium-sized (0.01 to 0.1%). The CDR3 DNA sequence: TGTGCCTGGGGAACCGAGAGGGGACAGGGGGTACTGAACACTGAAGCTTTCTTT. This gives the protein CAWGTERGQGVLNTEAFF. The chain links TRBV30 to TRBJ1-1; TRBD1 agrees at 11 bases. V was clipped by 5 bases and J by 0 bases; unmatched bases: 14. The length of the CDR3 is 18 residues. From germline, CDR1 is GTSNPN and CDR2 SVGIG (reference sequence).

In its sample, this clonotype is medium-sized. The CDR3 loop is CASSEGGNSNQPQHF. CDR3 coding DNA: TGTGCCAGCAGCGAGGGGGGTAATAGCAATCAGCCCCAGCATTTT. The V gene is TRBV7-2, the J gene TRBJ1-5; TRBD1 might be the D (6 bases). The CDR3 sequence is 15 residues long. CDR1 and CDR2 (germline): SGHTA, FQGNSA. The V gene lost 5 bases and the J gene lost 0 bases, with 11 bases spanning the gap.

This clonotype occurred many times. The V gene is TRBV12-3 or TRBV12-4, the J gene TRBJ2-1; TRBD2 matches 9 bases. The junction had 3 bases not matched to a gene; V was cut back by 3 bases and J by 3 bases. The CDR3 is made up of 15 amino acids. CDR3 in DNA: TGTGCCAGCAGTTTCCCTAGCGGGGACTACAATGAGCAGTTCTTC. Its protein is CASSFPSGDYNEQFF.

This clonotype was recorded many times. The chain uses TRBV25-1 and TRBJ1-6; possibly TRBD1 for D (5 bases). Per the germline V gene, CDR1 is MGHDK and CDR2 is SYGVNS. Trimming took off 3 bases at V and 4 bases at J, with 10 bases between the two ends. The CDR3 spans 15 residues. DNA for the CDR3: TGTGCCAGCAGTGATAGTGGGACTTATAATTCACCCCTCCACTTT. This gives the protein CASSDSGTYNSPLHF.

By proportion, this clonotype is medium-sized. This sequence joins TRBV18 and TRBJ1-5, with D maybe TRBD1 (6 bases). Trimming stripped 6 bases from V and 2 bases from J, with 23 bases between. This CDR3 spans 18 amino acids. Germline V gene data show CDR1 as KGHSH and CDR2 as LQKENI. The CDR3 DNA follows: TGTGCCAGCTCTCCCCCTGGGGGCGCAGGCTTCGGCAATCAGCCCCAGCATTTT. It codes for CASSPPGGAGFGNQPQHF. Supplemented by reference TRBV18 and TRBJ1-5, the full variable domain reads NAGVMQNPRHLVRRRGQEARLRCSPMKGHSHVYWYRQLPEEGLKFMVYLQKENIIDESGMPKERFSAEFPKEGPSILRIQQVVRGDSAAYFCASSPPGGAGFGNQPQHFGDGTRLSIL.

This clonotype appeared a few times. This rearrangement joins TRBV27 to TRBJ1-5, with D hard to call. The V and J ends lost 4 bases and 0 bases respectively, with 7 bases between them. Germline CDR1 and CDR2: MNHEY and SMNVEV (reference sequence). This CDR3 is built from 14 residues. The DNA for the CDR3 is TGTGCCAGCAGTTCGGCAGCTAGCAATCAGCCCCAGCATTTT. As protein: CASSSAASNQPQHF.

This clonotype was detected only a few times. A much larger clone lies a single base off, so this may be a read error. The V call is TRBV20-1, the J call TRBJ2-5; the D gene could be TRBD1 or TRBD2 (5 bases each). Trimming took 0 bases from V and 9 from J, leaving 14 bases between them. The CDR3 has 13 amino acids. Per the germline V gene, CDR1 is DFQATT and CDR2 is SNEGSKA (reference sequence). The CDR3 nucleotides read TGCAGTGCTAGAGATCCCCATGGGACGCCCCAGTACTTC. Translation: CSARDPHGTPQYF.

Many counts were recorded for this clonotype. The CDR3 protein is CASSYSTGRGGADTQYF. The CDR3, as DNA: TGTGCCAGCAGTTACTCGACGGGGCGGGGGGGCGCAGATACGCAGTATTTT. V is TRBV6-5 and J is TRBJ2-3; 9 bases align to TRBD2. The CDR3 extends over 17 amino acids. Germline V CDR1 and CDR2: MNHEY, SVGAGI. V dropped 0 bases and J dropped 4; count of bases not matched to a gene: 8.

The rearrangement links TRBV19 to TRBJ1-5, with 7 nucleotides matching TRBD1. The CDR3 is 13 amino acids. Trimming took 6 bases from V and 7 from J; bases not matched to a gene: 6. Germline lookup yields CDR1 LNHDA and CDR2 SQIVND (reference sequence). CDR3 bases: TGTGCCAGTAGCTACAACAGGGGCCAGCCCCAGCATTTT. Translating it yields CASSYNRGQPQHF. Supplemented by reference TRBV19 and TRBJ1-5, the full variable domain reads DGGITQSPKYLFRKEGQNVTLSCEQNLNHDAMYWYRQDPGQGLRLIYYSQIVNDFQKGDIAEGYSVSREKKESFPLTVTSAQKNPTAFYLCASSYNRGQPQHFGDGTRLSIL.

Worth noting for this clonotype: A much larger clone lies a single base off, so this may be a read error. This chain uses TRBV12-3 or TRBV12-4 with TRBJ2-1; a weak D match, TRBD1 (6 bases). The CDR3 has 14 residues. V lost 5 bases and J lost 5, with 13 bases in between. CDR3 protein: CASSHQGQHNEQFF. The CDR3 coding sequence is TGTGCCAGCAGTCACCAAGGACAGCACAATGAGCAGTTCTTC.